Only one count was recorded for the clone carrying this T cell receptor (beta chain). Its antigen is as yet unknown. This record comes from a study of T cell responses to AZD1222 COVID-19 vaccine. Broader study findings: Only five or six people who got AZD1222 tested seropositive at baseline.

The J segment lost 2 bases and the V segment lost 10 bases, leaving 14 bases of the junction unmatched. CDR3 length: 15 amino acids. Germline CDR1 and CDR2: MDHEN and SYDVKM. The repertoire was sequenced with immunoSEQ multiplex PCR; TCRdb's copy has only in-frame clones and lacks some. The data contain 150,000 to 200,000 clones, less than 95% of them singletons. The sequence was collected from an adult who received the AZD1222 COVID-19 vaccine. Material: peripheral blood, obtained 28 days after the second AZD1222 dose. This sequence joins TRBV28 and TRBJ2-7; TRBD1 matches at 7 bases. The chain's CDR3 is CATMAGGQPAYEQYF. For the CDR3, the DNA is TGTGCCACTATGGCAGGGGGACAGCCGGCCTACGAGCAGTACTTC.